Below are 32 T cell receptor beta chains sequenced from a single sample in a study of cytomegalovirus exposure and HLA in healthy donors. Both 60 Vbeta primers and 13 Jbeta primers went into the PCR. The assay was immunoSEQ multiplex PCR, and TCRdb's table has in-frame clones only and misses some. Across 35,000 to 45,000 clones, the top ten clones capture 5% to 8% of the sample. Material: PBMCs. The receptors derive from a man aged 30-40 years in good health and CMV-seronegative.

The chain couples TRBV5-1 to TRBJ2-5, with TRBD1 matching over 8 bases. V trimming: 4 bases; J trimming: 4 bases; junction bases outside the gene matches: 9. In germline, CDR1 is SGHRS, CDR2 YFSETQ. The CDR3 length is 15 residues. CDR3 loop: CASSDGQGGGETQYF. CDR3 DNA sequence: TGCGCCAGCAGCGACGGACAGGGTGGTGGAGAGACCCAGTACTTC.

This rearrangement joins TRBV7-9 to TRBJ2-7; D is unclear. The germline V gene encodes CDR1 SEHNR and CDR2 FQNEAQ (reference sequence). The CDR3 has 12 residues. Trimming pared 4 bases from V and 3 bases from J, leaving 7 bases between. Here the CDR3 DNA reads TGTGCCAGCAGCTCCCTAGTCTACGAGCAGTACTTC. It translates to CASSSLVYEQYF.

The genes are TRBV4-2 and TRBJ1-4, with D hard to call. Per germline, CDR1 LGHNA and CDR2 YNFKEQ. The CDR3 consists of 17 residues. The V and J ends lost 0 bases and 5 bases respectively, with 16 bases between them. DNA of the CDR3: TGTGCCAGCAGCCAAGATCAATTAACGGGAAACAATGAAAAACTGTTTTTT. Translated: CASSQDQLTGNNEKLFF.

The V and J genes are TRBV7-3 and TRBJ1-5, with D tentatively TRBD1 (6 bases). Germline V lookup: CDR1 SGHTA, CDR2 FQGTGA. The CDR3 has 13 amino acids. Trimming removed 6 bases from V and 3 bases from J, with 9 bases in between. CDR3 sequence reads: CASSQGNNQPQHF. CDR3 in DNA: TGTGCCAGCAGTCAGGGGAACAATCAGCCCCAGCATTTT. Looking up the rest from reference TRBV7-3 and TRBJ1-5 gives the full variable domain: GAGVSQTPSNKVTEKGKYVELRCDPISGHTALYWYRQSLGQGPEFLIYFQGTGAADDSGLPNDRFFAVRPEGSVSTLKIQRTERGDSAVYLCASSQGNNQPQHFGDGTRLSIL.

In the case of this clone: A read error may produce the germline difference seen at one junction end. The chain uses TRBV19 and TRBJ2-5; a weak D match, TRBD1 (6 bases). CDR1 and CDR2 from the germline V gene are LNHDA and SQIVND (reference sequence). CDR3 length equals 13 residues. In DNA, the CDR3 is TGTGCCAGTAGTATAGCAGGGGATGAGAACCAGTACTTC. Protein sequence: CASSIAGDENQYF. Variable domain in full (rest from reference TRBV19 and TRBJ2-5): DGGITQSPKYLFRKEGQNVTLSCEQNLNHDAMYWYRQDPGQGLRLIYYSQIVNDFQKGDIAEGYSVSREKKESFPLTVTSAQKNPTAFYLCASSIAGDENQYFGPGTRLLVL.

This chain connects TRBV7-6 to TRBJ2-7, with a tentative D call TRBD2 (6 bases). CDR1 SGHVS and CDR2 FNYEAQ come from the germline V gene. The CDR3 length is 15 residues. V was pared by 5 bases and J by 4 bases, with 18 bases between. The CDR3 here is CASSLTSSAVYEQYF. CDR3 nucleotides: TGTGCCAGCAGCCTGACTAGTAGTGCCGTTTACGAGCAGTACTTC.

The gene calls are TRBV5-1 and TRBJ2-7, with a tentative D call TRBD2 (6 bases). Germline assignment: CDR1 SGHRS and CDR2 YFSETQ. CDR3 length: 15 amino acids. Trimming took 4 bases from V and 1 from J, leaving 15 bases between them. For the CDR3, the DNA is TGCGCCAGCAGCCAGCAGCGGGCCTTTTCCTACGAGCAGTACTTC. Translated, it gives CASSQQRAFSYEQYF.

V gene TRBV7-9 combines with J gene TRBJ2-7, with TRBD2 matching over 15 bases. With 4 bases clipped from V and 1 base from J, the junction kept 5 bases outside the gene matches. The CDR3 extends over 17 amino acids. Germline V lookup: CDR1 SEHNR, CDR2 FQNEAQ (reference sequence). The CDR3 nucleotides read TGTGCCAGCAGCTCCGGACTAGCGGGGGGGCAGTCCTACGAGCAGTACTTC. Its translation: CASSSGLAGGQSYEQYF.

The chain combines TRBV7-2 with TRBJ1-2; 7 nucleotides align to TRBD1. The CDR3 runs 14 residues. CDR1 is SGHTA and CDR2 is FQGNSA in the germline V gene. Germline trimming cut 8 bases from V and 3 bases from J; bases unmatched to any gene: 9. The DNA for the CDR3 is TGTGCCAGCCGTGGACAGGCGTTACACTATGGCTACACCTTC. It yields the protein CASRGQALHYGYTF.

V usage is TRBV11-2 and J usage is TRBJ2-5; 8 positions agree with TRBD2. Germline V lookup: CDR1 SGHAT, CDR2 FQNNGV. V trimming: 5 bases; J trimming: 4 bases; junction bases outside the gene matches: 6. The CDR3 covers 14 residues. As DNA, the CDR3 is TGTGCCAGCAGCACAACTAGCGGAGTAGAGACCCAGTACTTC. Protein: CASSTTSGVETQYF.

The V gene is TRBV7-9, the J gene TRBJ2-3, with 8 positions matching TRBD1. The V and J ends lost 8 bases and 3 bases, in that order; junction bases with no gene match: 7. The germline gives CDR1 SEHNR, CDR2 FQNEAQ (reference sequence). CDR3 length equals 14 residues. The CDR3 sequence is CASYHRGLTDTQYF. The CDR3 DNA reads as TGTGCCAGCTACCACAGGGGGTTAACAGATACGCAGTATTTT.

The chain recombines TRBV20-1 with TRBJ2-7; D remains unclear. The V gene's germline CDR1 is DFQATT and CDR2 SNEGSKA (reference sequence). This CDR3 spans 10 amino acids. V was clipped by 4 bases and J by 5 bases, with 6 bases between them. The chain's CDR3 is CSAILNEQYF. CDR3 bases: TGCAGTGCTATACTGAACGAGCAGTACTTC.

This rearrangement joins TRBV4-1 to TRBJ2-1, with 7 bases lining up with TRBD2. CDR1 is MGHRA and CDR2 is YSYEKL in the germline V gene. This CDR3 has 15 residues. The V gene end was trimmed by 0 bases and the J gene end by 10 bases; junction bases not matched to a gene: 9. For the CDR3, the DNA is TGCGCCAGCAGCCAAGAGGGAGGGCTAGCCGGGGAGCAGTTCTTC. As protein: CASSQEGGLAGEQFF.

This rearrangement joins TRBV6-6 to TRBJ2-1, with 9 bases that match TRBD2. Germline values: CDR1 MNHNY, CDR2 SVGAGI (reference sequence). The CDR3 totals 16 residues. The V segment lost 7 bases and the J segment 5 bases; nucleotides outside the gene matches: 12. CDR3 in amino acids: CASTLQGAGGNNEQFF. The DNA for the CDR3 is TGTGCCAGCACCCTCCAAGGAGCGGGGGGCAACAATGAGCAGTTCTTC.

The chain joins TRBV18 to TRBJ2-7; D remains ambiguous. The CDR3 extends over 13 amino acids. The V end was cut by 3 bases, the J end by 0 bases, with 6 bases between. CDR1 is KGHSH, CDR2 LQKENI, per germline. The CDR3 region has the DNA TGTGCCAGCTCACCGAGAAACTCCTACGAGCAGTACTTC. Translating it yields CASSPRNSYEQYF.

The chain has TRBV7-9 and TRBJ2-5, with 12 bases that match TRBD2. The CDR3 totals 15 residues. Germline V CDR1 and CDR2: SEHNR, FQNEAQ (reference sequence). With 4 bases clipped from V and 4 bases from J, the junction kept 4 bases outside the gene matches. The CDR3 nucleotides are TGTGCCAGCAGCTCGTGGACTAGCGGGATAGAGACCCAGTACTTC. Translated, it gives CASSSWTSGIETQYF. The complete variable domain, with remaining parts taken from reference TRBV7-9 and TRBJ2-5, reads DTGVSQNPRHKITKRGQNVTFRCDPISEHNRLYWYRQTLGQGPEFLTYFQNEAQLEKSRLLSDRFSAERPKGSFSTLEIQRTEQGDSAMYLCASSSWTSGIETQYFGPGTRLLVL.

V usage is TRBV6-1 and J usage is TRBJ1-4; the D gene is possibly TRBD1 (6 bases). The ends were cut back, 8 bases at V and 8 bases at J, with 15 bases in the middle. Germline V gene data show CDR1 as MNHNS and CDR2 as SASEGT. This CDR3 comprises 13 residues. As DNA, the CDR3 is TGTGCCAGCCACCGGACAGCCCTCGAAAAACTGTTTTTT. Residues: CASHRTALEKLFF.

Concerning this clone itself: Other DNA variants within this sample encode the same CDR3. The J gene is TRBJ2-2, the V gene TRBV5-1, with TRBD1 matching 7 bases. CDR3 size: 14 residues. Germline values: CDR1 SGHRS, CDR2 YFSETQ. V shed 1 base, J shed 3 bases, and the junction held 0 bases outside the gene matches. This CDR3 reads CASSLTGDTGELFF. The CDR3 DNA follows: TGCGCCAGCAGCTTGACAGGGGACACCGGGGAGCTGTTTTTT.

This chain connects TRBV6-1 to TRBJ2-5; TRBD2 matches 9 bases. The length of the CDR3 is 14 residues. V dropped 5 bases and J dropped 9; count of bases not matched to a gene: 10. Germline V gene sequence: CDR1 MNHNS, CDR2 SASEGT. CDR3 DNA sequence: TGTGCCAGCAGTCACGGAGCGGGGGGAGTGGCCCAGTACTTC. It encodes CASSHGAGGVAQYF.

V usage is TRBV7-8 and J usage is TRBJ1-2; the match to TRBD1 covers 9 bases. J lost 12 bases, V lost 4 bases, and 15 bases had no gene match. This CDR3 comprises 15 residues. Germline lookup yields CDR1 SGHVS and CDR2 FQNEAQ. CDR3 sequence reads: CASSYPGQGRQGHTF. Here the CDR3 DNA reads TGTGCCAGCAGCTACCCGGGACAGGGACGGCAAGGCCACACCTTC.

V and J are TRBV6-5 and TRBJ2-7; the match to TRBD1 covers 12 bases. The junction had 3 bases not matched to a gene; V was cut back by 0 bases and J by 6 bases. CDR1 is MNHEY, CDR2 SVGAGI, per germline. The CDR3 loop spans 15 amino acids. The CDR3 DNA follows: TGTGCCAGCAGTTACTCGGGACAGGGGGCTGGCGAGCAGTACTTC. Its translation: CASSYSGQGAGEQYF.

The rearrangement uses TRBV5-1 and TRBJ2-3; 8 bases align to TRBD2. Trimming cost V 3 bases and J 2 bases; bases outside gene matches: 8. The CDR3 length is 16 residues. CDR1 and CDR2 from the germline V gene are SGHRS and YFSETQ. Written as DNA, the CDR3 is TGCGCCAGCAGCTCGGCAAGCGGGGGCCCCACAGATACGCAGTATTTT. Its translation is CASSSASGGPTDTQYF.

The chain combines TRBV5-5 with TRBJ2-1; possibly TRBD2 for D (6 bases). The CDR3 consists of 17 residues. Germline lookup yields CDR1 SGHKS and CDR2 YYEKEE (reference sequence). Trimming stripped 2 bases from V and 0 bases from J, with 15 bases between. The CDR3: CASSFGTPDSSYNEQFF. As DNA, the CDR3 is TGTGCCAGCAGCTTTGGGACTCCAGATAGCTCCTACAATGAGCAGTTCTTC.

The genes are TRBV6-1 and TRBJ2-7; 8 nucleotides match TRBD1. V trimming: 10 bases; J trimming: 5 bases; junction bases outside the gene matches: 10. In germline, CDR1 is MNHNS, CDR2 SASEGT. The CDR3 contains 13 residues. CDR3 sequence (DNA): TGTGCCATCCTGCAGACAGGGGCTAACGAGCAGTACTTC. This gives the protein CAILQTGANEQYF.

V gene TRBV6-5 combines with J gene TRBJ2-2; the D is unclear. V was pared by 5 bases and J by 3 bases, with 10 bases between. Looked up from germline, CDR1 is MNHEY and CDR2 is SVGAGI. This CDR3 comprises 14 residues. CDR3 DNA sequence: TGTGCCAGCAGTCTCAGTATTTACACCGGGGAGCTGTTTTTT. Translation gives CASSLSIYTGELFF.

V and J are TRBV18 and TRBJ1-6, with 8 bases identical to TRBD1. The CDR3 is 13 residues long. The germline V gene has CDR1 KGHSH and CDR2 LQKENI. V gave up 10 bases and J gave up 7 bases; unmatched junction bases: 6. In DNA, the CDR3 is TGTGCCACCCTCAGGGGGCTCAATTCACCCCTCCACTTT. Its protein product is CATLRGLNSPLHF.

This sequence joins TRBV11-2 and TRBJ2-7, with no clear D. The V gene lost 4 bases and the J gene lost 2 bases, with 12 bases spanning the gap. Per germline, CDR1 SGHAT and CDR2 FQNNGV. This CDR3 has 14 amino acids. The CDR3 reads CASSSAVSAYEQYF. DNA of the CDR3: TGTGCCAGCAGCTCCGCAGTATCCGCCTACGAGCAGTACTTC.

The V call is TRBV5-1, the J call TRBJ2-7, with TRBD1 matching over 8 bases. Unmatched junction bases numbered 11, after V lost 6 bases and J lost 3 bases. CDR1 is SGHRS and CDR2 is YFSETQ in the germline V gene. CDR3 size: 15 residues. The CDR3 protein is CASNLGTGGGYEQYF. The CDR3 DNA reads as TGCGCCAGCAACCTCGGGACAGGAGGGGGCTACGAGCAGTACTTC. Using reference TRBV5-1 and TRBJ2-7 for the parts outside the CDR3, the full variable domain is KAGVTQTPRYLIKTRGQQVTLSCSPISGHRSVSWYQQTPGQGLQFLFEYFSETQRNKGNFPGRFSGRQFSNSRSEMNVSTLELGDSALYLCASNLGTGGGYEQYFGPGTRLTVT.

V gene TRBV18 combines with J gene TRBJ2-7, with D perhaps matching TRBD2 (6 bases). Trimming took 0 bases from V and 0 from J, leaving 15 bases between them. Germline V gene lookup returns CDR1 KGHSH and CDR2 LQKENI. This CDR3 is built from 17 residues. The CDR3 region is CASSPPPGGKSSYEQYF. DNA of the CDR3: TGTGCCAGCTCACCACCACCTGGGGGGAAGAGCTCCTACGAGCAGTACTTC. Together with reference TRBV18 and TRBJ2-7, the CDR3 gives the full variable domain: NAGVMQNPRHLVRRRGQEARLRCSPMKGHSHVYWYRQLPEEGLKFMVYLQKENIIDESGMPKERFSAEFPKEGPSILRIQQVVRGDSAAYFCASSPPPGGKSSYEQYFGPGTRLTVT.

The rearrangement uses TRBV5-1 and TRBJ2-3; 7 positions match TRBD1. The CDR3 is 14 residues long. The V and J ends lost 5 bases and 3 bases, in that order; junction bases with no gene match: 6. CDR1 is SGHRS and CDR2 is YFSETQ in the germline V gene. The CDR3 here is CASRPGQLTDTQYF. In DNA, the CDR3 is TGCGCCAGCAGACCGGGACAGTTAACAGATACGCAGTATTTT.

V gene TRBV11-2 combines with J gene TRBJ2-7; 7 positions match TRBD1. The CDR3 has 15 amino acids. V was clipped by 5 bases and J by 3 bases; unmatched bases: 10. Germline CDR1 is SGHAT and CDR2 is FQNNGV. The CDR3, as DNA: TGTGCCAGCAGCCGACCCACAGGGGTGAGCTACGAGCAGTACTTC. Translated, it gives CASSRPTGVSYEQYF.

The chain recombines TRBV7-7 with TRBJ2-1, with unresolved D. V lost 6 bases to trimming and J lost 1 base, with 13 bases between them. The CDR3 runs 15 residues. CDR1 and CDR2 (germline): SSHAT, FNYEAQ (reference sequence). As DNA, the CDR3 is TGTGCCAGCAGTCGCGCGGCGGCTTCCTACAATGAGCAGTTCTTC. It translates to CASSRAAASYNEQFF.